The 32 T cell receptor beta chains reported below all come from one sample, sequenced in a study of human T cells and chemical hapten exposure. TCRdb independently ran MiXCR on the RACE reads; one entry per CDR3 protein. Of around 340,000 distinct CDR3 sequences in the sample, approximately 6.3% were seen once. Time point specified: patch test 1, 2 weeks after DPC sensitization. Treatment reported: therapeutic diphenylcyclopropenone sensitization with weekly scalp DPC. The specimen was whole blood, collected in connection with sensitization to the hapten diphenylcyclopropenone (DPC). The receptors stem from a woman aged 18-29 years with alopecia areata. Some clones in this sample may be carry-over from other donors' samples.

V is TRBV20-1 and J is TRBJ1-1; 9 bases map to TRBD1. The germline V gene has CDR1 DFQATT and CDR2 SNEGSKA (reference sequence). This CDR3 contains 13 residues. J gave up 4 bases and V 6 bases, and 6 bases lay outside the gene matches. CDR3 nucleotide sequence: TGCAGTGCGGCACAGGGGGCGACCACTGAAGCTTTCTTT. It is translated as CSAAQGATTEAFF.

This rearrangement joins TRBV7-2 to TRBJ1-1; D ambiguous. The germline CDR1 and CDR2 sequences are SGHTA and FQGNSA. Trimming removed 3 bases at V and 2 bases at J, with 4 bases between. The length of the CDR3 is 12 residues. The CDR3 here is CASSFFNTEAFF. The CDR3 DNA is TGTGCCAGCAGCTTTTTTAACACTGAAGCTTTCTTT.

This clonotype was seen a handful of times. V is TRBV6-6 and J is TRBJ1-1, with TRBD1 matching 9 bases. The CDR3 runs 13 residues. Germline V gene data show CDR1 as MNHNY and CDR2 as SVGAGI (reference sequence). The V gene end was trimmed by 2 bases and the J gene end by 5 bases; junction bases not matched to a gene: 0. In DNA form, the CDR3 reads TGTGCCAGCAGTTACGACAGGGGGACTGAAGCTTTCTTT. It is translated as CASSYDRGTEAFF.

This clonotype was detected ten times or more. The gene calls are TRBV2 and TRBJ2-3; D gene ambiguous. Germline V gives CDR1 SNHLY, CDR2 FYNNEI. The V and J ends lost 3 bases and 0 bases respectively, with 10 bases between them. The CDR3 consists of 15 residues. CDR3 region: CASSEVRLSTDTQYF. DNA of the CDR3: TGTGCCAGCAGTGAGGTTCGTCTGAGCACAGATACGCAGTATTTT.

This clonotype was counted many times. The chain links TRBV20-1 to TRBJ2-7; 8 positions match TRBD1. J was trimmed by 2 bases and V by 3 bases; bases with no gene match: 3. Per the germline V gene, CDR1 is DFQATT and CDR2 is SNEGSKA (reference sequence). The CDR3 is 13 residues long. The CDR3 DNA reads TGCAGTGCTAGCAGGACAGGGACCTACGAGCAGTACTTC. This gives the protein CSASRTGTYEQYF.

The V call is TRBV14, the J call TRBJ2-3, with 7 bases identical to TRBD2. Germline V gene sequence: CDR1 SGHDN, CDR2 FVKESK. This CDR3 has 20 amino acids. With 1 base clipped from V and 2 bases from J, the junction kept 18 bases outside the gene matches. DNA for the CDR3: TGTGCCAGCAGCCAAGTCCCGAGTGTGTTCTTGGGGACTATCACAGATACGCAGTATTTT. Translated, it gives CASSQVPSVFLGTITDTQYF.

This clonotype appeared many times. V gene TRBV12-3 or TRBV12-4 combines with J gene TRBJ2-1; 11 nucleotides line up with TRBD2. V lost 6 bases to trimming and J lost 15 bases; unmatched junction nucleotides: 19. This CDR3 region has 16 residues. The CDR3 loop is CASRLTGTSGLNRLFF. CDR3 nucleotides: TGTGCCAGCAGGCTAACCGGGACTAGCGGTCTCAATAGGCTGTTCTTC.

This clonotype was detected a few times. The chain uses TRBV7-8 and TRBJ1-5, with D perhaps matching TRBD1 (5 bases). The CDR3 has 14 amino acids. V was trimmed by 6 bases and J by 3 bases, leaving 12 bases between them. Germline values: CDR1 SGHVS, CDR2 FQNEAQ. CDR3 DNA sequence: TGTGCCAGCAGGTCGGGACGGCACAATCAGCCCCAGCATTTT. Translation: CASRSGRHNQPQHF.

This clonotype was seen only a few times. The V and J genes are TRBV20-1 and TRBJ2-3, with TRBD2 matching over 11 bases. The CDR3 totals 19 residues. Trimming at V came to 5 bases and at J to 6 bases, leaving 22 bases not matched to a gene. CDR1 and CDR2 (germline): DFQATT, SNEGSKA (reference sequence). CDR3 region: CSAQPLNTLLAGGSDTQYF. Here the CDR3 DNA reads TGCAGTGCTCAACCACTTAACACCCTTCTAGCGGGGGGTTCGGATACGCAGTATTTT.

In its sample, this clonotype was seen a few times. This sequence joins TRBV12-3 or TRBV12-4 and TRBJ2-7, with D perhaps TRBD1 (5 bases). This CDR3 is 15 amino acids long. V lost 1 base and J lost 3, with 13 bases in between. CDR3 nucleotide sequence: TGTGCCAGCAGTTTAGGCCAGGGTGGGGTCTACGAGCAGTACTTC. Its protein product is CASSLGQGGVYEQYF.

The gene calls are TRBV9 and TRBJ1-1; D may be TRBD1 (6 bases). CDR3 length equals 13 residues. CDR1 and CDR2 from the germline V gene are SGDLS and YYNGEE. Deletions cut 6 bases from V and 1 base from J, with 10 bases between. The CDR3 DNA reads TGTGCCAGCAAGCGGGGGGCGAACACTGAAGCTTTCTTT. Translated, it gives CASKRGANTEAFF.

This clonotype turned up a few times. CDR3 region: CASSSPGQGEYGYTF. CDR3 sequence (DNA): TGTGCCAGCAGCTCTCCGGGACAGGGGGAATATGGCTACACCTTC. V and J are TRBV5-6 and TRBJ1-2; the match to TRBD1 covers 11 bases. Per the germline V gene, CDR1 is SGHDT and CDR2 is YYEEEE. The CDR3 consists of 15 residues. The trim removed 3 bases at V and 5 bases at J, leaving 6 bases unmatched.

V and J are TRBV7-9 and TRBJ2-2; D is possibly TRBD1 (6 bases). The CDR3 length is 15 residues. In germline, CDR1 is SEHNR, CDR2 FQNEAQ (reference sequence). V lost 5 bases to trimming and J lost 6 bases, with 16 bases between them. As DNA, the CDR3 is TGTGCCAGCAGCCCCGGGACAACTTTGCCCGGGGAGCTGTTTTTT. Translating it yields CASSPGTTLPGELFF.

In its sample, this clonotype was seen many times. This chain connects TRBV28 to TRBJ2-7; weak D call: TRBD2 (5 bases). V was shortened by 5 bases and J by 0 bases, with 20 bases between the two germline ends. From germline, CDR1 is MDHEN and CDR2 SYDVKM. The CDR3 runs to 17 residues. CDR3 protein: CASSPNVWVGSSYEQYF. CDR3 coding DNA: TGTGCCAGCAGTCCAAATGTCTGGGTGGGGAGCTCCTACGAGCAGTACTTC.

This clonotype was seen at least ten times. This chain joins TRBV5-5 and TRBJ1-3; the D is unclear. The germline V and J ends were trimmed by 4 bases and 0 bases, with 23 bases remaining between them. Germline CDR1 reads SGHKS; CDR2 reads YYEKEE (reference sequence). This CDR3 spans 19 amino acids. This chain's CDR3 is CASSRRHPRETGSGNTIYF. The CDR3 DNA reads TGTGCCAGCAGCCGACGACACCCAAGGGAGACGGGCTCTGGAAACACCATATATTTT.

This clonotype was seen only a few times. The chain combines TRBV12-3 or TRBV12-4 with TRBJ1-2; D may be TRBD1 (5 bases). The CDR3 spans 14 residues. Between the trimmed V and J ends, which lost 6 bases and 3 bases, there was a span of 14 bases. The CDR3 DNA follows: TGTGCCAGCAGCTTTGCTGACAGTGACTATGGCTACACCTTC. This translates into CASSFADSDYGYTF.

The V gene is TRBV5-1, the J gene TRBJ2-5, with TRBD2 matching 10 bases. The CDR3 has 15 residues. From germline, CDR1 is SGHRS and CDR2 YFSETQ. The trim removed 4 bases at V and 3 bases at J, leaving 6 bases unmatched. Written as DNA, the CDR3 is TGCGCCAGCAGCAGGCTAGCGGGGGCCGAAGAGACCCAGTACTTC. Encoded protein: CASSRLAGAEETQYF.

This chain uses TRBV7-2 with TRBJ2-1; D remains unclear. The CDR3 loop spans 15 amino acids. V lost 1 base, J lost 6 bases, and 13 bases lay in between. Germline CDR1 is SGHTA and CDR2 is FQGNSA. The CDR3 DNA reads as TGTGCCAGCAGCTTAGACGGAGCACCAGTCAATGAGCAGTTCTTC. It encodes CASSLDGAPVNEQFF.

This clonotype has a handful of counts. CDR3 protein: CSGTGMGGEAFF. CDR3 bases: TGCAGCGGGACAGGGATGGGGGGTGAAGCTTTCTTT. The J gene is TRBJ1-1, the V gene TRBV29-1; 8 positions agree with TRBD1. The CDR3 length is 12 residues. V shed 7 bases and J 7 bases; nucleotides not matched to a gene: 8. Germline-derived CDR1 and CDR2 are SQVTM and ANQGSEA.

The table lists this clonotype with a few counts. The V call is TRBV27, the J call TRBJ1-4, with a tentative D call TRBD1 (6 bases). V shed 2 bases and J shed 4 bases, with 17 bases lying between them. The CDR3 consists of 17 residues. CDR1 is MNHEY and CDR2 is SMNVEV in the germline V gene (reference sequence). The CDR3 here is CASSLGSLGGFNEKLFF. DNA for the CDR3: TGTGCCAGCAGTTTAGGGAGTCTCGGGGGCTTTAATGAAAAACTGTTTTTT.

In its sample, this clonotype was seen a few times. The chain has TRBV14 and TRBJ1-5; maybe TRBD1 (5 bases). This CDR3 spans 18 amino acids. V was pared by 0 bases and J by 2 bases, with 17 bases between. Germline V gives CDR1 SGHDN, CDR2 FVKESK. The CDR3 sequence is CASSQESPRVYGNQPQHF. CDR3 bases: TGTGCCAGCAGCCAAGAATCCCCCAGGGTGTATGGCAATCAGCCCCAGCATTTT.

As to this clonotype: A much larger clone is a single base away; this may be a read error. V gene TRBV4-1 combines with J gene TRBJ1-5; TRBD1 aligns across 7 bases. J lost 4 bases, V lost 4 bases, and 10 bases had no gene match. This CDR3 is built from 16 residues. Germline V gene lookup returns CDR1 MGHRA and CDR2 YSYEKL. CDR3 protein: CASSPEPGQLNQPQHF. The CDR3 coding sequence is TGCGCCAGCAGCCCCGAACCGGGACAGCTAAATCAGCCCCAGCATTTT.

The rearrangement joins TRBV12-3 or TRBV12-4 to TRBJ2-3, with D perhaps given as TRBD1 or TRBD2 (5 bases each). CDR3 length equals 16 residues. V lost 6 bases and J lost 1, with 17 bases in between. The CDR3 nucleotides are TGTGCCAGCAGGCCTCCAGGGAGATTGGGCACAGATACGCAGTATTTT. The encoded protein is CASRPPGRLGTDTQYF.

This clonotype has just a few counts. The chain links TRBV6-2 or TRBV6-3 to TRBJ2-3; possible D gene TRBD1, 6 bases. The ends were cut back, 4 bases at V and 4 bases at J, with 9 bases in the middle. Germline assignment: CDR1 MNHEY and CDR2 SVGEGT. The CDR3 length is 13 residues. CDR3 loop: CASSWQGPDTQYF. In nucleotides, the CDR3 is TGTGCCAGCAGTTGGCAGGGGCCAGATACGCAGTATTTT.

CDR3 coding DNA: TGTGCCAGCAGCGAAGCGCTCATTGAAGCTTTCTTT. Translated: CASSEALIEAFF. The chain joins TRBV5-8 to TRBJ1-1, with D uncertain. The CDR3 extends over 12 amino acids. Trimming stripped 4 bases from V and 7 bases from J, with 11 bases between. Per the germline V gene, CDR1 is SGHTS and CDR2 is YDEGEE.

This clonotype was detected ten times or more. V and J are TRBV6-2 or TRBV6-3 and TRBJ2-4, with 7 bases that match TRBD1. This CDR3 spans 16 amino acids. The junction had 8 bases not matched to a gene; V was cut back by 6 bases and J by 0 bases. In germline, CDR1 is MNHEY, CDR2 SVGEGT. CDR3 sequence (DNA): TGTGCCAGCAGCCTCAGACAGGGAGCAGCCAAAAACATTCAGTACTTC. It codes for CASSLRQGAAKNIQYF.

This clonotype was recorded a few times. This rearrangement joins TRBV6-2 or TRBV6-3 to TRBJ2-3; maybe TRBD2 (6 bases). The CDR3 runs 16 residues. V gave up 7 bases and J gave up 0 bases, with 17 bases separating them. CDR1 MNHEY and CDR2 SVGEGT come from the germline V gene. The chain's CDR3 is CASTYRGMDSTDTQYF. Here the CDR3 DNA reads TGTGCCAGCACCTACCGGGGGATGGATAGCACAGATACGCAGTATTTT.

At least ten counts were recorded for this clonotype. CDR3: CASNVGTGGNSPLHF. The DNA of the CDR3 is TGTGCCAGCAACGTAGGGACAGGTGGTAATTCACCCCTCCACTTT. The chain employs TRBV2 and TRBJ1-6, with 8 bases fitting TRBD1. Looked up from germline, CDR1 is SNHLY and CDR2 is FYNNEI. Trimming cost V 7 bases and J 6 bases; bases outside gene matches: 8. This CDR3 is 15 amino acids long.

This clonotype was recorded a few times. V and J are TRBV21-1 and TRBJ2-1; the D segment call TRBD1 is taken from the table without a DNA check. TRBV21-1 constitutes a pseudogene. This CDR3 contains 16 residues. The CDR3 nucleotides read TGTGCCAGCAGCAGAAGGACAGGAGGCTCCTACAATGAGCAGTTCTTC. As protein: CASSRRTGGSYNEQFF.

This sequence joins TRBV7-9 and TRBJ1-2, with D hard to call. This CDR3 spans 13 amino acids. V was shortened by 7 bases and J by 4 bases, with 13 bases between the two germline ends. Germline-derived CDR1 and CDR2 are SEHNR and FQNEAQ (reference sequence). CDR3 bases: TGTGCCAGCAACCCAGATCGGGGCTATGGCTACACCTTC. Encoded protein: CASNPDRGYGYTF. Looking up the rest from reference TRBV7-9 and TRBJ1-2 gives the full variable domain: DTGVSQNPRHKITKRGQNVTFRCDPISEHNRLYWYRQTLGQGPEFLTYFQNEAQLEKSRLLSDRFSAERPKGSFSTLEIQRTEQGDSAMYLCASNPDRGYGYTFGSGTRLTVV.

The V gene is TRBV7-9, the J gene TRBJ1-5; D is unresolved. The germline V and J ends were trimmed by 2 bases and 3 bases, with 11 bases remaining between them. This CDR3 region has 15 residues. The germline CDR1 and CDR2 sequences are SEHNR and FQNEAQ (reference sequence). CDR3: CASSLSGSDNQPQHF. The CDR3 DNA reads TGTGCCAGCAGCTTATCGGGGTCGGACAATCAGCCCCAGCATTTT.

A few counts support this clonotype. The chain recombines TRBV7-9 with TRBJ1-5; D is unresolved. The germline CDR1 and CDR2 sequences are SEHNR and FQNEAQ (reference sequence). The CDR3 covers 17 residues. V lost 6 bases to trimming and J lost 3 bases, with 21 bases between them. The CDR3 region has the DNA TGTGCCAGCAGTCCTCAGTGGGGAGGGCAATTCAATCAGCCCCAGCATTTT. Translated, it gives CASSPQWGGQFNQPQHF.